This TCR beta chain was documented in a study of T-cell reconstitution after alpha-beta-depleted transplantation in children. For TCRbeta, the library was prepared with unique molecular identifiers. TCRdb called the PCR reads again in MiXCR, with one record for every CDR3 protein. The sample holds some 460,000 distinct CDR3 sequences, roughly 17% seen once. V gave up 4 bases and J gave up 0 bases, with 11 bases separating them. The CDR3 has 15 residues. The germline CDR1 and CDR2 sequences are SGHRS and YFSETQ. V gene TRBV5-1 combines with J gene TRBJ2-1; D remains unclear. This sample comprised PBMCs, mostly from graft donor cells, obtained 360 days after TCRalphabeta/CD19-depleted stem cell transplant. The TCR originated in a boy under two years old who had a stem cell transplant for Wiskott-Aldrich syndrome, so the T cells may come from the graft donor. The CDR3 DNA sequence: TGCGCCAGCAGCCGACGCGCAGGCTCCTACAATGAGCAGTTCTTC. Translation: CASSRRAGSYNEQFF.